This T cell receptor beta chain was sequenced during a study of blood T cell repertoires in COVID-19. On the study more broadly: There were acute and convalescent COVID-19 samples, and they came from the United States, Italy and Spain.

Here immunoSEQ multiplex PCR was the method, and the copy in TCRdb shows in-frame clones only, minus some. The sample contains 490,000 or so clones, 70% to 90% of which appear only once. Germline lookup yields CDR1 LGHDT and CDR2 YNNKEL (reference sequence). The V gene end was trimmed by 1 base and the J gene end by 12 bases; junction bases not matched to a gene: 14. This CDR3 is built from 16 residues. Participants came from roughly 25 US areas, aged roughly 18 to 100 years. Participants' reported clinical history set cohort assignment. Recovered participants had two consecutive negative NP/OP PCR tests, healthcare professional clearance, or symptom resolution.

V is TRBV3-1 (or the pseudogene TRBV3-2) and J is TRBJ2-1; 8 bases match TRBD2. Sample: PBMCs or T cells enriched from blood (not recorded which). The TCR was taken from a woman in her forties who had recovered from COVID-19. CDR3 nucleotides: TGTGCCAGCAGCCAAGGACTAGCGTACACAGGGCATGGGCAGTTCTTC. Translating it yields CASSQGLAYTGHGQFF.